This T cell receptor (beta chain) was recorded in a study of STAT5B mutations in CD4+ large granular lymphocyte leukemia. Looking at the study overall: Healthy donors showed HLA-associated enrichment of the CDR3 'QG' motif.

V gave up 5 bases and J gave up 4 bases, with 9 bases separating them. Germline CDR1 reads MNHEY; CDR2 reads SMNVEV (reference sequence). This CDR3 has 13 amino acids. General study results and limits: TRBV06-family usage was enriched in top patient clones (8/27) versus controls (2/35).

Comments on this clone: What it binds is not known.

Measured with immunoSEQ multiplex PCR; TCRdb has only the in-frame clones, and not every one. The sample consists of around 27,000 clones, about 69% of them appearing once. The sample consisted of CD4+ T cells from blood buffy coats. V usage is TRBV27 and J usage is TRBJ1-3; D unresolved. The clonotype was recovered from a human donor in good health. CDR3 loop: CASSLLGGNTIYF. CDR3 in DNA: TGTGCCAGCAGTCTACTAGGGGGAAACACCATATATTTT.